This T cell receptor beta chain originates from a study of metastatic and nonmetastatic thyroid tumors. The overall study: Repertoires were compared across blood and tumor or nodule tissue from malignant and benign thyroid patients.

Among the patients, none had received any treatment before thyroid surgery. The CDR3 sequence is 17 residues long. Germline V CDR1 and CDR2: MNHEY, SVGAGI. Details on this clone: An end of the junction differs from the germline gene, which may be a read error.

How the authors handled the data: Construction of a distant-metastasis classifier for papillary thyroid cancer relied on CDR3 differences across clinicopathological groups. TCRdb recomputed clones from the PCR reads via MiXCR. These V and J calls derive from TCRdb rather than the authors' analysis. This repertoire shows about 6,200 clones, about 30% found once; its top ten account for over 15%. The chain carries TRBV6-5 and TRBJ2-3, with TRBD2 matching 13 bases. Sequenced material: adjacent normal tissue. The TCR was taken from a female donor with papillary thyroid cancer or a benign thyroid nodule (not recorded which). Some clones in this sample may be carry-over from other donors' samples. For the CDR3, the DNA is TGTACCAGCAGTTACCGGACTAGCGGGAGAGGGGGGGATACGCAGTATTTT. Translated, it gives CTSSYRTSGRGGDTQYF.